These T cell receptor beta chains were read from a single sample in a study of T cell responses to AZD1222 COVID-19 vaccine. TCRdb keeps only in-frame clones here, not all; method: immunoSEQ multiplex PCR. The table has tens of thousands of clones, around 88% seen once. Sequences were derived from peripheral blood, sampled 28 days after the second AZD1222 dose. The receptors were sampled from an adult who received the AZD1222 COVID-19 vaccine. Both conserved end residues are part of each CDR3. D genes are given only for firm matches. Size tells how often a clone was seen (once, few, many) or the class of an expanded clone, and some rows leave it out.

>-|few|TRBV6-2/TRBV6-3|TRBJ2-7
CASSYSSYEQYF
TGTGCCAGCAGTTACAGCTCCTACGAGCAGTACTTC
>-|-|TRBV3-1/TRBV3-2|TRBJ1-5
CASSPDRFQPQHF
TGTGCCAGCAGCCCCGACAGATTCCAGCCCCAGCATTTT
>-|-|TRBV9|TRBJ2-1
CASSVGVGEQFF
TGTGCCAGCAGCGTAGGGGTGGGGGAGCAGTTCTTC
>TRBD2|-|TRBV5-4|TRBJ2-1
CASSYGLAGGPWNEQFF
TGTGCCAGCAGTTATGGATTAGCGGGGGGGCCGTGGAATGAGCAGTTCTTC
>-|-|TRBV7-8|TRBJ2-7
CASSSQDGSYEQYF
TGTGCCAGCAGCTCCCAGGACGGCTCCTACGAGCAGTACTTC
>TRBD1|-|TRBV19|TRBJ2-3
CASRTGPLGDHTQYF
TGTGCCAGTCGGACAGGTCCCTTGGGGGATCATACGCAGTATTTT
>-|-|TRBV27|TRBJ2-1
CASSLWGADNEQFF
TGTGCCAGCAGTTTGTGGGGGGCGGACAATGAGCAGTTCTTC
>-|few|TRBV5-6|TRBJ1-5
CASSYSAAAAISPQHF
TGTGCCAGCAGCTATTCCGCCGCTGCCGCCATAAGCCCCCAGCATTTT
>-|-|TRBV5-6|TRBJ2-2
CASSLVVSGELFF
TGTGCCAGCAGCTTGGTGGTAAGCGGGGAGCTGTTTTTT
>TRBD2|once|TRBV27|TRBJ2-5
CASSSLQASGGAGETQYF
TGTGCCAGCAGTTCCCTGCAGGCTAGCGGGGGGGCGGGGGAGACCCAGTACTTC
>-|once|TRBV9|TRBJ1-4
CASSVALGEKLFF
TGTGCCAGCAGCGTAGCGTTGGGTGAAAAACTGTTTTTT
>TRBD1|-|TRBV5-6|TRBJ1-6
CASSLGIGGYYNSPLHF
TGTGCCAGCAGCTTGGGTATAGGGGGCTACTATAATTCACCCCTCCACTTT
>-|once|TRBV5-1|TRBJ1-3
CASSLEGGPNTIYF
TGCGCCAGCAGCTTGGAAGGAGGCCCAAACACCATATATTTT
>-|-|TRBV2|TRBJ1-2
CAAGGISYGYTF
TGTGCCGCGGGGGGTATTAGCTATGGCTACACCTTC